The rows below give T cell receptor beta chains drawn from one sample of a study of beta chain features in type 1 diabetes. Clones were sequenced by immunoSEQ multiplex PCR, and TCRdb holds only the in-frame ones, with some missing. The table includes about 650,000 clones, about an eighth detected once. Sequencing was carried out using naive CD4+ T cells from blood. Receptors originate from a man younger than 45 with type 1 diabetes. Both conserved end residues are part of each CDR3. D genes are given only for firm matches. Not all rows give a size; the values are once, few, many and, for expanded clones, a class.

cdr3_aa: CASSSGTGNSPLHF
cdr3_nt: TGTGCCAGCAGTAGCGGGACAGGGAATTCACCCCTCCACTTT
clone_size: few
d_call: TRBD1
j_call: TRBJ1-6
v_call: TRBV28

cdr3_aa: CASALGQGERSYNEQFF
cdr3_nt: TGTGCTAGTGCCCTGGGACAGGGGGAACGCTCCTACAATGAGCAGTTCTTC
clone_size: -
d_call: TRBD1
j_call: TRBJ2-1
v_call: TRBV12-5

cdr3_aa: CSVKNTEAFF
cdr3_nt: TGCAGCGTGAAGAACACTGAAGCTTTCTTT
clone_size: -
d_call: -
j_call: TRBJ1-1
v_call: TRBV29-1

cdr3_aa: CASREQGNYEQYF
cdr3_nt: TGTGCCAGCAGAGAACAGGGGAACTACGAGCAGTACTTC
clone_size: few
d_call: TRBD1
j_call: TRBJ2-7
v_call: TRBV6-6

cdr3_aa: CSVLSGYSNQPQHF
cdr3_nt: TGCAGCGTTCTATCAGGTTATAGCAATCAGCCCCAGCATTTT
clone_size: few
d_call: -
j_call: TRBJ1-5
v_call: TRBV29-1

cdr3_aa: CASSLGADRGETQYF
cdr3_nt: TGTGCCAGCAGTTTAGGGGCAGATCGCGGCGAGACCCAGTACTTC
clone_size: -
d_call: -
j_call: TRBJ2-5
v_call: TRBV28

cdr3_aa: CASSPSSGPYNEQFF
cdr3_nt: TGTGCCAGCAGCCCCAGCAGCGGGCCTTACAATGAGCAGTTCTTC
clone_size: -
d_call: -
j_call: TRBJ2-1
v_call: TRBV13

cdr3_aa: CASSASRDLYEQYF
cdr3_nt: TGTGCCAGCAGTGCCTCCCGGGACTTATACGAGCAGTACTTC
clone_size: -
d_call: -
j_call: TRBJ2-7
v_call: TRBV25-1

cdr3_aa: CASSVGQAGGYYNEQFF
cdr3_nt: TGTGCCAGCAGCGTAGGTCAAGCGGGGGGCTACTACAATGAGCAGTTCTTC
clone_size: few
d_call: TRBD2
j_call: TRBJ2-1
v_call: TRBV9

cdr3_aa: CAITGGPSTDTQYF
cdr3_nt: TGTGCCATCACCGGTGGGCCGAGCACAGATACGCAGTATTTT
clone_size: few
d_call: -
j_call: TRBJ2-3
v_call: TRBV10-3

cdr3_aa: CSVEPQGLYEQFF
cdr3_nt: TGCAGCGTTGAGCCACAGGGTCTCTATGAGCAGTTCTTC
clone_size: -
d_call: -
j_call: TRBJ2-1
v_call: TRBV29-1

cdr3_aa: CASSFRQGDYGYTF
cdr3_nt: TGCGCCAGCAGCTTTCGTCAGGGGGACTATGGCTACACCTTC
clone_size: few
d_call: TRBD1
j_call: TRBJ1-2
v_call: TRBV5-1

cdr3_aa: CASSLQYTGGTTQYF
cdr3_nt: TGTGCCAGCAGTCTACAATACACAGGGGGCACCACCCAGTACTTC
clone_size: -
d_call: TRBD1
j_call: TRBJ2-5
v_call: TRBV2

cdr3_aa: CASSATQETQYF
cdr3_nt: TGTGCCAGCAGTGCTACCCAAGAGACCCAGTACTTC
clone_size: few
d_call: -
j_call: TRBJ2-5
v_call: TRBV2

cdr3_aa: CASSPSRAGVNEQFF
cdr3_nt: TGCGCCAGCAGCCCCTCCCGGGCGGGGGTCAATGAGCAGTTCTTC
clone_size: few
d_call: TRBD2
j_call: TRBJ2-1
v_call: TRBV5-1

cdr3_aa: CASSTQGDTEAFF
cdr3_nt: TGTGCCAGCAGCACACAGGGGGACACTGAAGCTTTCTTT
clone_size: -
d_call: TRBD1
j_call: TRBJ1-1
v_call: TRBV14

cdr3_aa: CASTIGQGVNSPLHF
cdr3_nt: TGTGCCAGCACTATCGGACAGGGGGTAAATTCACCCCTCCACTTT
clone_size: few
d_call: TRBD1
j_call: TRBJ1-6
v_call: TRBV7-9

cdr3_aa: CASSVGLVNSGELFF
cdr3_nt: TGTGCCAGCAGCGTAGGTCTGGTAAATTCTGGGGAGCTGTTTTTT
clone_size: -
d_call: -
j_call: TRBJ2-2
v_call: TRBV9

cdr3_aa: CASSQAGTSGGLPYNEQFF
cdr3_nt: TGTGCCAGCAGCCAGGCCGGGACTAGCGGGGGCCTCCCCTACAATGAGCAGTTCTTC
clone_size: -
d_call: TRBD2
j_call: TRBJ2-1
v_call: TRBV14

cdr3_aa: CASSVGIIALGTDTQYF
cdr3_nt: TGTGCCAGCAGCGTGGGTATAATCGCCCTAGGCACAGATACGCAGTATTTT
clone_size: -
d_call: -
j_call: TRBJ2-3
v_call: TRBV9

cdr3_aa: CASSRRATDTQYF
cdr3_nt: TGTGCCAGCAGCCGCCGGGCCACAGATACGCAGTATTTT
clone_size: few
d_call: -
j_call: TRBJ2-3
v_call: TRBV7-3

cdr3_aa: CAISESSGDTQYF
cdr3_nt: TGTGCCATCAGTGAGTCGTCAGGAGATACGCAGTATTTT
clone_size: -
d_call: -
j_call: TRBJ2-3
v_call: TRBV10-3

cdr3_aa: CASSYSPGTTDHF
cdr3_nt: TGTGCCAGCAGTTACTCCCCAGGGACTACAGATCATTTT
clone_size: -
d_call: -
j_call: TRBJ1-3
v_call: TRBV6-5

cdr3_aa: CASSLGLGHSPLHF
cdr3_nt: TGTGCCAGCAGCTTAGGTTTGGGGCATTCACCCCTCCACTTT
clone_size: -
d_call: -
j_call: TRBJ1-6
v_call: TRBV7-2

cdr3_aa: CAISVGQGSTDTQYF
cdr3_nt: TGTGCCATCAGTGTAGGACAGGGTAGCACAGATACGCAGTATTTT
clone_size: many
d_call: TRBD1
j_call: TRBJ2-3
v_call: TRBV10-3

cdr3_aa: CASSSTGDHYNEQFF
cdr3_nt: TGTGCCAGCAGTTCTACAGGGGACCACTACAATGAGCAGTTCTTC
clone_size: few
d_call: TRBD1
j_call: TRBJ2-1
v_call: TRBV6-6

cdr3_aa: CSVGQGYSYNEQFF
cdr3_nt: TGCAGCGTCGGACAGGGGTACTCCTACAATGAGCAGTTCTTC
clone_size: few
d_call: TRBD1
j_call: TRBJ2-1
v_call: TRBV29-1

cdr3_aa: CASSFPRPSGGTDTQYF
cdr3_nt: TGCGCCAGCAGCTTCCCTCGGCCTAGCGGGGGCACAGATACGCAGTATTTT
clone_size: -
d_call: TRBD2
j_call: TRBJ2-3
v_call: TRBV5-1